This is a list of T cell receptor beta chains from one sample in a study of CD8 T cells in Susac syndrome. In TCRdb, the immunoSEQ multiplex PCR reads were re-called with MiXCR into one record per CDR3 protein. This sample has some 130,000 distinct CDR3 sequences, with approximately 95% found just once. Sequenced material: CD8+ T cells from PBMCs. These TCRs come from a human donor with Susac syndrome. Each CDR3 is given with its conserved first and last residue. Fields, in order: clone size, J gene, V gene, D gene, CDR3 protein, CDR3 DNA. A D gene is named only where the DNA matches it firmly. Clone size is given for some rows only: seen once, a few or many times, or a class if the clone is expanded.

abundance: once
j_gene: TRBJ2-3
v_gene: TRBV13
d_gene: NA
CDR3aa: CASSLAGGRQDTQYF
CDR3nt: TGTGCCAGCAGCCTGGCCGGCGGGCGCCAGGATACGCAGTATTTT

abundance: once
j_gene: TRBJ2-7
v_gene: TRBV29-1
d_gene: NA
CDR3aa: CSVTLSVLGPGLRAYEQYF
CDR3nt: TGCAGCGTTACCCTTAGCGTCTTAGGCCCGGGACTCCGCGCCTACGAGCAGTACTTC

abundance: NA
j_gene: TRBJ2-7
v_gene: TRBV28
d_gene: NA
CDR3aa: CASLAGYEQYF
CDR3nt: TGTGCCAGCCTAGCTGGCTACGAGCAGTACTTC

abundance: NA
j_gene: TRBJ2-7
v_gene: TRBV20-1
d_gene: TRBD1
CDR3aa: CSALNRDRSYEQYF
CDR3nt: TGCAGTGCTCTAAACCGGGACAGGAGCTACGAGCAGTACTTC

abundance: NA
j_gene: TRBJ2-4
v_gene: TRBV20-1
d_gene: TRBD2
CDR3aa: CSAPKMEAGVAQNIQYF
CDR3nt: TGCAGTGCCCCCAAGATGGAAGCGGGAGTCGCCCAAAACATTCAGTACTTC

abundance: NA
j_gene: TRBJ2-1
v_gene: TRBV29-1
d_gene: TRBD2
CDR3aa: CSVAPLAGVANEQFF
CDR3nt: TGCAGCGTCGCGCCACTAGCGGGAGTGGCGAATGAGCAGTTCTTC

abundance: NA
j_gene: TRBJ1-1
v_gene: TRBV6-1
d_gene: TRBD1
CDR3aa: CASRHNLGQEYFNTEAFF
CDR3nt: TGTGCCAGCAGACACAACTTGGGACAGGAATACTTCAACACTGAAGCTTTCTTT

abundance: NA
j_gene: TRBJ2-7
v_gene: TRBV27
d_gene: TRBD1
CDR3aa: CASSHDRGTFWYEQYF
CDR3nt: TGTGCCAGCAGCCATGACAGGGGAACATTTTGGTACGAGCAGTACTTC

abundance: NA
j_gene: TRBJ2-3
v_gene: TRBV29-1
d_gene: TRBD2
CDR3aa: CSVELAGVTDTQYF
CDR3nt: TGCAGCGTTGAACTAGCGGGAGTAACAGATACGCAGTATTTT

abundance: NA
j_gene: TRBJ2-1
v_gene: TRBV9
d_gene: TRBD2
CDR3aa: CASSGSGSRDNEQFF
CDR3nt: TGTGCCAGCAGCGGCAGCGGGAGTCGGGACAATGAGCAGTTCTTC

abundance: once
j_gene: TRBJ1-5
v_gene: TRBV27
d_gene: NA
CDR3aa: CASSPLAEPQHF
CDR3nt: TGTGCCAGCAGTCCACTGGCTGAGCCCCAGCATTTT

abundance: NA
j_gene: TRBJ2-7
v_gene: TRBV11-2
d_gene: NA
CDR3aa: CASSPAYEQYF
CDR3nt: TGTGCCAGCAGCCCCGCCTACGAGCAGTACTTC

abundance: NA
j_gene: TRBJ1-1
v_gene: TRBV5-4
d_gene: TRBD1
CDR3aa: CASTQGESHTEAFF
CDR3nt: TGTGCCAGCACTCAGGGGGAGTCTCACACTGAAGCTTTCTTT

abundance: NA
j_gene: TRBJ2-5
v_gene: TRBV14
d_gene: NA
CDR3aa: CASSQPQYQETQYF
CDR3nt: TGTGCCAGCAGCCAGCCCCAGTACCAAGAGACCCAGTACTTC

abundance: NA
j_gene: TRBJ2-5
v_gene: TRBV20-1
d_gene: NA
CDR3aa: CSARVLPGQETQYF
CDR3nt: TGCAGTGCCAGGGTGTTGCCCGGCCAAGAGACCCAGTACTTC

abundance: once
j_gene: TRBJ2-7
v_gene: TRBV10-1
d_gene: TRBD2
CDR3aa: CASGAGFYEQYF
CDR3nt: TGCGCCAGCGGAGCGGGATTTTACGAGCAGTACTTC

abundance: once
j_gene: TRBJ1-2
v_gene: TRBV5-6
d_gene: NA
CDR3aa: CASSPGHAVLYGYTF
CDR3nt: TGTGCCAGCAGCCCCGGACACGCCGTCCTCTATGGCTACACCTTC

abundance: NA
j_gene: TRBJ2-1
v_gene: TRBV24-1
d_gene: NA
CDR3aa: CATSDLLGLNEQFF
CDR3nt: TGTGCCACCAGTGATTTGTTGGGTTTGAATGAGCAGTTCTTC

abundance: once
j_gene: TRBJ1-2
v_gene: TRBV29-1
d_gene: TRBD1
CDR3aa: CSVPGQEDYGYTF
CDR3nt: TGCAGCGTTCCGGGACAGGAAGACTATGGCTACACCTTC

abundance: NA
j_gene: TRBJ2-3
v_gene: TRBV30
d_gene: TRBD2
CDR3aa: CAWNEWTGGSADTQYF
CDR3nt: TGTGCCTGGAACGAGTGGACGGGAGGGAGCGCAGATACGCAGTATTTT

abundance: NA
j_gene: TRBJ2-3
v_gene: TRBV6-4
d_gene: NA
CDR3aa: CASSDTDGTDTQYF
CDR3nt: TGTGCCAGCAGTGACACGGACGGCACAGATACGCAGTATTTT

abundance: NA
j_gene: TRBJ2-7
v_gene: TRBV11-2
d_gene: TRBD1
CDR3aa: CASSLTPGQSPYEQYF
CDR3nt: TGTGCCAGCAGCTTAACACCGGGACAGAGTCCCTACGAGCAGTACTTC

abundance: NA
j_gene: TRBJ2-5
v_gene: TRBV6-5
d_gene: NA
CDR3aa: CASSYSIGGEGETQYF
CDR3nt: TGTGCCAGCAGTTACTCTATCGGGGGTGAGGGAGAGACCCAGTACTTC

abundance: NA
j_gene: TRBJ2-7
v_gene: TRBV9
d_gene: TRBD2
CDR3aa: CASSPRFSGDTYEQYF
CDR3nt: TGTGCCAGCAGCCCCCGGTTTAGCGGGGACACCTACGAGCAGTACTTC

abundance: NA
j_gene: TRBJ1-2
v_gene: TRBV18
d_gene: TRBD1
CDR3aa: CASSATPGQGPDYGYTF
CDR3nt: TGTGCCAGCTCCGCGACCCCAGGACAGGGTCCGGACTATGGCTACACCTTC

abundance: NA
j_gene: TRBJ2-2
v_gene: TRBV29-1
d_gene: TRBD2
CDR3aa: CSAKRSAGGLTGELFF
CDR3nt: TGCAGCGCCAAGAGATCCGCGGGAGGGCTCACCGGGGAGCTGTTTTTT

abundance: NA
j_gene: TRBJ2-2
v_gene: TRBV29-1
d_gene: NA
CDR3aa: CSVGNTGELFF
CDR3nt: TGCAGCGTTGGTAACACCGGGGAGCTGTTTTTT

abundance: NA
j_gene: TRBJ2-4
v_gene: TRBV5-8
d_gene: NA
CDR3aa: CASSSTDRNYKNIQYF
CDR3nt: TGTGCCAGCAGCTCGACGGACAGAAACTACAAAAACATTCAGTACTTC

abundance: NA
j_gene: TRBJ2-4
v_gene: TRBV6-5
d_gene: NA
CDR3aa: CASSCRGSGNIQYF
CDR3nt: TGTGCCAGCAGTTGCAGGGGTAGCGGAAACATTCAGTACTTC

abundance: NA
j_gene: TRBJ1-5
v_gene: TRBV27
d_gene: NA
CDR3aa: CASSFPNQPQHF
CDR3nt: TGTGCCAGCAGTTTTCCCAATCAGCCCCAGCATTTT

abundance: NA
j_gene: TRBJ2-7
v_gene: TRBV29-1
d_gene: TRBD1
CDR3aa: CSVEAPGQLLTYEQYF
CDR3nt: TGCAGCGTTGAAGCCCCGGGACAGCTTCTCACCTACGAGCAGTACTTC

abundance: NA
j_gene: TRBJ1-1
v_gene: TRBV5-1
d_gene: NA
CDR3aa: CASSLEQGNTEAFF
CDR3nt: TGCGCCAGCAGCTTGGAACAGGGGAACACTGAAGCTTTCTTT

abundance: NA
j_gene: TRBJ2-7
v_gene: TRBV29-1
d_gene: NA
CDR3aa: CSGTTISANKQYF
CDR3nt: TGCAGCGGAACGACTATCTCTGCAAATAAGCAGTACTTC

abundance: once
j_gene: TRBJ2-5
v_gene: TRBV9
d_gene: TRBD2
CDR3aa: CASSGNQLSGSEETQYF
CDR3nt: TGTGCCAGCAGCGGAAACCAACTCAGCGGGAGCGAAGAGACCCAGTACTTC